This T cell receptor (beta chain) was sequenced during a study of blood T cell repertoires in COVID-19. Study in general: There were acute and convalescent COVID-19 samples, and they came from the United States, Italy and Spain. PBMCs, B-cell-depleted T cells, or T cells provided the cDNA or gDNA that made up the material.

As processed by the authors: Reference gene primer amplification yielded estimated nucleated cell counts. Data came from immunoSEQ multiplex PCR; TCRdb stores just in-frame clones and leaves some out. V, J and clone size reflect that table, while D and trimming were determined from the DNA. Among some 130,000 clones listed, about 91% were seen once. The CDR3 length is 14 residues. Germline loops: CDR1 MDHEN, CDR2 SYDVKM. The germline V and J ends were trimmed by 4 bases and 10 bases, with 18 bases remaining between them. The chain has TRBV28 and TRBJ2-3; TRBD2 is a possible D gene (5 bases). Sequenced: peripheral blood. This clonotype was obtained from a man in his fifties or sixties with acute or convalescent COVID-19. The CDR3, as DNA: TGTGCCAGCAGTTCCCTTCTGTCCAGCGGAGCGCAGTATTTT. Amino acids: CASSSLLSSGAQYF.